The rows below give T cell receptor beta chains drawn from one sample of a study of OX40 agonist ivuxolimab in advanced cancers. TCRdb keeps only in-frame clones here, not all; method: immunoSEQ multiplex PCR. The data hold approximately 76,000 clones, with approximately 91% observed a single time. The sample here was CD4+ or CD8+ T cells sorted from blood, taken in a trial of the OX40 agonist ivuxolimab. The receptors were sampled from an adult with an advanced solid tumor such as melanoma, head and neck, liver or kidney cancer. Each CDR3 is given with its conserved first and last residue. The D gene is left open where the match is weak. Some rows have no size entry. The others give once, few or many, or a class for an expanded clone.

TRBV2,.,.,TRBJ1-1,CASYEGQEAFF,TGTGCCAGCTACGAAGGACAAGAAGCTTTCTTT
TRBV6-5,.,.,TRBJ2-3,CASSKWEEATDTQYF,TGTGCCAGCAGTAAGTGGGAGGAGGCAACAGATACGCAGTATTTT
TRBV12-5,.,.,TRBJ1-5,CASGFAQPQHF,TGTGCTAGTGGTTTCGCTCAGCCCCAGCATTTT
TRBV29-1,.,.,TRBJ2-7,CSVELTGSYEQYF,TGCAGCGTTGAATTGACAGGCTCCTACGAGCAGTACTTC
TRBV21-1,.,.,TRBJ2-7,CASSKGSSSYEQYF,TGTGCCAGCAGCAAGGGCAGCAGCTCCTACGAGCAGTACTTC
TRBV7-9,TRBD2,.,TRBJ2-1,CASSIVASGFFVNEQFF,TGTGCCAGCAGCATAGTGGCTAGCGGGTTTTTTGTGAATGAGCAGTTCTTC
TRBV7-3,TRBD1,.,TRBJ2-3,CASSFQGANTDTQYF,TGTGCCAGCAGCTTTCAGGGGGCGAACACAGATACGCAGTATTTT
TRBV11-2,TRBD1,.,TRBJ2-7,CASSLVGQGYEQYF,TGTGCCAGCAGCTTAGTGGGACAGGGCTACGAGCAGTACTTC
TRBV5-1,TRBD2,once,TRBJ2-2,CASSNAGLAAANTGELFF,TGCGCCAGCAGCAACGCGGGACTAGCGGCCGCGAACACCGGGGAGCTGTTTTTT
TRBV18,TRBD2,.,TRBJ2-1,CASSPRENSYNEQFF,TGTGCCAGCTCACCGCGGGAGAACTCCTACAATGAGCAGTTCTTC
TRBV19,TRBD1,.,TRBJ2-5,CASSSRLGQGETQYF,TGTGCCAGTAGTAGCCGATTGGGACAGGGAGAGACCCAGTACTTC
TRBV2,TRBD1,.,TRBJ1-1,CATDRGTEAFF,TGTGCCACCGACAGGGGAACTGAAGCTTTCTTT
TRBV5-1,.,.,TRBJ1-2,CASSTVPRRDGYTF,TGCGCCAGCAGCACGGTCCCTCGTAGGGATGGCTACACCTTC
TRBV10-2,.,.,TRBJ2-4,CASSPDSNIQYF,TGCGCCAGCAGCCCCGACAGTAACATTCAGTACTTC
TRBV6-5,TRBD1,once,TRBJ2-7,CASSPGQGLTYEQYF,TGTGCCAGCAGTCCGGGACAGGGGCTCACCTACGAGCAGTACTTC
TRBV25-1,.,.,TRBJ1-1,CASSAYLNTEAFF,TGTGCCAGCAGTGCTTATTTGAACACTGAAGCTTTCTTT
TRBV7-2,.,.,TRBJ2-1,CASSPRRVRDDEQFF,TGTGCCAGCAGCCCACGGAGGGTCCGGGATGATGAGCAGTTCTTC
TRBV27,.,.,TRBJ2-7,CASSPDRWQGRQYF,TGTGCCAGCAGCCCCGACCGCTGGCAGGGTCGGCAGTACTTC
TRBV5-1,.,.,TRBJ2-7,CASSFTGSNIPYEQYF,TGCGCCAGCAGCTTTACAGGGTCCAATATACCCTACGAGCAGTACTTC
TRBV21-1,.,.,TRBJ1-4,CASSKGTGGEKLFF,TGTGCCAGCAGCAAAGGGACAGGGGGTGAAAAACTGTTTTTT